These T cell receptor beta chains were read from a single sample in a study of shared clonotypes between healthy human individuals. Some clones are missing from TCRdb's copy, which holds only in-frame ones; the method was immunoSEQ multiplex PCR. Of 2 million to 2.5 million clones in the sample, over 85% were seen once. Sequenced: naive CD8+ T cells sorted from blood. Receptors originate from a young man in good health. The CDR3 runs from the conserved cysteine through the conserved F or W. Each record gives: clone size, D gene, J gene, V gene, CDR3 protein, CDR3 DNA. D genes are given only for firm matches. Only part of the rows carry a size: once, few, many, or a class if the clone is expanded.

>NA|TRBD2|TRBJ2-7|TRBV19
CASSLRLADYEQYF
TGTGCCAGTAGTCTGCGACTAGCGGACTACGAGCAGTACTTC
>NA|TRBD1|TRBJ1-6|TRBV9
CASSPLTGPLHF
TGTGCCAGCAGCCCCCTGACAGGGCCCCTCCACTTT
>NA|NA|TRBJ1-2|TRBV10-3
CAISGPSNYGYTF
TGTGCCATCAGTGGTCCATCGAACTATGGCTACACCTTC
>NA|NA|TRBJ1-3|TRBV7-9
CASSLARGGTGNTIYF
TGTGCCAGCAGCTTAGCAAGGGGTGGAACTGGAAACACCATATATTTT
>NA|NA|TRBJ2-7|TRBV11-2
CASSLDRSGPIYEQYF
TGTGCCAGCAGCTTAGATCGATCGGGCCCAATTTACGAGCAGTACTTC
>NA|NA|TRBJ2-7|TRBV7-4
CASSSTGCEQYF
TGTGCCAGCAGCTCAACAGGGTGCGAGCAGTACTTC
>NA|TRBD1|TRBJ1-4|TRBV7-9
CASSFPQGAGNEKLFF
TGTGCCAGCAGCTTCCCCCAGGGGGCCGGTAATGAAAAACTGTTTTTT
>NA|NA|TRBJ2-3|TRBV7-6
CASSFGAGTTDTQYF
TGTGCCAGCAGCTTTGGGGCAGGGACCACAGATACGCAGTATTTT
>NA|NA|TRBJ2-3|TRBV27
CASSFGPLDTQYF
TGTGCCAGCAGTTTCGGGCCGCTTGATACGCAGTATTTT
>NA|NA|TRBJ2-1|TRBV7-9
CASSFGDNEQFF
TGTGCCAGCAGCTTCGGGGATAATGAGCAGTTCTTC
>NA|TRBD1|TRBJ2-7|TRBV7-9
CASSQGTDEQYF
TGTGCCAGCAGCCAAGGGACAGACGAGCAGTACTTC
>NA|NA|TRBJ1-4|TRBV14
CASSQSTRLRPNEKLFF
TGTGCCAGCAGCCAATCAACCCGACTCCGGCCTAATGAAAAACTGTTTTTT
>NA|NA|TRBJ2-7|TRBV6-5
CASGNIGRGSEQYF
TGTGCCTCCGGAAATATAGGCAGGGGCTCCGAGCAGTACTTC
>NA|NA|TRBJ2-2|TRBV19
CASSPTYVAAGELFF
TGTGCCAGTAGTCCCACCTACGTGGCCGCCGGGGAGCTGTTTTTT
>NA|NA|TRBJ2-3|TRBV7-2
CASSLYTDTQYF
TGTGCCAGCAGCTTATACACAGATACGCAGTATTTT
>NA|NA|TRBJ1-1|TRBV19
CASSMGLHTEAFF
TGTGCCAGTAGTATGGGACTTCACACTGAAGCTTTCTTT
>few|NA|TRBJ1-5|TRBV6-5
CASGSNQPQHF
TGTGCCAGCGGAAGCAATCAGCCCCAGCATTTT
>NA|TRBD1|TRBJ1-5|TRBV9
CASSPGQGGQPQHF
TGTGCCAGCAGCCCAGGACAGGGTGGCCAGCCCCAGCATTTT
>NA|NA|TRBJ2-7|TRBV30
CAWSPGPAYEQYF
TGTGCCTGGAGCCCGGGGCCGGCCTACGAGCAGTACTTC
>NA|NA|TRBJ2-5|TRBV28
CASSLYPPRFEYQETQYF
TGTGCCAGCAGTTTATACCCACCGAGGTTCGAGTACCAAGAGACCCAGTACTTC
>NA|NA|TRBJ2-7|TRBV27
CASSLDISYEQYF
TGTGCCAGCAGTTTAGACATCTCCTACGAGCAGTACTTC
>NA|NA|TRBJ1-5|TRBV2
CASSDGYQPQHF
TGTGCCAGCAGTGACGGGTATCAGCCCCAGCATTTT
>NA|NA|TRBJ2-1|TRBV15
CATSRGPSGDNEQFF
TGTGCCACCAGCAGGGGGCCGTCGGGCGACAATGAGCAGTTCTTC
>NA|NA|TRBJ1-1|TRBV19
CASSIQGIDGTEAFF
TGTGCCAGTAGTATACAGGGGATCGATGGGACTGAAGCTTTCTTT
>NA|TRBD1|TRBJ1-2|TRBV6-6
CASSYPLLDREGYTF
TGTGCCAGCAGTTACCCTTTATTGGACAGGGAGGGCTACACCTTC
>NA|TRBD1|TRBJ1-6|TRBV4-1
CASSQLRGDSHHF
TGCGCCAGCAGCCAACTACGTGGGGACAGCCACCACTTT
>NA|NA|TRBJ2-2|TRBV5-8
CASSLVGTGELFF
TGTGCCAGCAGCTTGGTTGGCACCGGGGAGCTGTTTTTT
>NA|NA|TRBJ1-2|TRBV28
CASSASGITNYGYTF
TGTGCCAGCAGTGCCTCAGGGATAACTAACTATGGCTACACCTTC
>NA|NA|TRBJ2-7|TRBV5-1
CASSLRTDYEQYF
TGCGCCAGCAGCTTGAGGACAGACTACGAGCAGTACTTC
>NA|NA|TRBJ2-3|TRBV5-1
CASSLGERVVDTQYF
TGCGCCAGCAGCTTGGGGGAGAGGGTGGTGGATACGCAGTATTTT
>NA|TRBD1|TRBJ2-5|TRBV7-9
CASSPTGGGETQYF
TGTGCCAGCAGCCCGACAGGGGGCGGAGAGACCCAGTACTTC
>NA|NA|TRBJ1-2|TRBV13
CASSLARLRQAGYTF
TGTGCCAGCAGCTTAGCTCGACTCCGACAGGCGGGCTACACCTTC
>NA|TRBD1|TRBJ2-7|TRBV7-9
CASSLEDRGHEQYF
TGTGCCAGCAGCTTAGAGGACAGGGGACACGAGCAGTACTTC
>NA|NA|TRBJ2-7|TRBV14
CASSSIYEWYF
TGTGCCAGCAGCTCCATCTACGAGTGGTACTTC
>NA|NA|TRBJ2-7|TRBV7-9
CASSAGGSYEQYF
TGTGCCAGCAGCGCAGGAGGCAGCTACGAGCAGTACTTC
>NA|TRBD1|TRBJ1-2|TRBV5-1
CASSLGQGALDGYTF
TGCGCCAGCAGCCTTGGACAGGGCGCCCTCGATGGCTACACCTTC
>NA|NA|TRBJ2-2|TRBV7-2
CASSLEPRSGELFF
TGTGCCAGCAGCTTAGAACCCCGTAGCGGGGAGCTGTTTTTT
>NA|TRBD1|TRBJ2-2|TRBV9
CARRGQLNTGELFF
TGTGCCAGGAGGGGACAGCTAAACACCGGGGAGCTGTTTTTT
>NA|NA|TRBJ2-2|TRBV7-2
CASSLAISSTGELFF
TGTGCCAGCAGCTTAGCTATATCTAGTACCGGGGAGCTGTTTTTT
>NA|TRBD1|TRBJ1-1|TRBV4-3
CASSQGTGTNTEAFF
TGCGCCAGCAGCCAAGGGACAGGGACCAACACTGAAGCTTTCTTT
>NA|TRBD1|TRBJ2-1|TRBV5-5
CASSPGTGFNEQFF
TGTGCCAGCAGTCCCGGGACAGGGTTTAATGAGCAGTTCTTC
>once|NA|TRBJ2-6|TRBV5-1
CASSLEGSEGANVLTF
TGCGCCAGCAGCTTGGAAGGCTCTGAAGGGGCCAACGTCCTGACTTTC
>once|NA|TRBJ2-5|TRBV4-1
CASSQPQREETQYF
TGCGCCAGCAGCCAACCTCAACGGGAAGAGACCCAGTACTTC
>NA|NA|TRBJ2-7|TRBV9
CASSAADSSYEQYF
TGTGCCAGCAGCGCCGCGGACAGCTCCTACGAGCAGTACTTC
>NA|TRBD2|TRBJ2-2|TRBV7-6
CASSLALESGSLTGELFF
TGTGCCAGCAGCTTAGCCCTCGAGAGCGGGAGCTTGACCGGGGAGCTGTTTTTT
>NA|NA|TRBJ1-1|TRBV7-9
CASSLDAKNTEAFF
TGTGCCAGCAGCTTAGACGCGAAGAACACTGAAGCTTTCTTT
>NA|NA|TRBJ2-3|TRBV7-7
CASSPLQGLGFTDTQYF
TGTGCTAGCAGCCCACTACAGGGTCTAGGGTTCACAGATACGCAGTATTTT
>NA|TRBD2|TRBJ2-2|TRBV29-1
CSVPRGGSGELFF
TGCAGCGTACCACGGGGGGGATCCGGGGAGCTGTTTTTT
>once|TRBD2|TRBJ2-7|TRBV5-1
CASSLFSGTYEQYF
TGCGCCAGCAGCTTGTTCAGCGGGACCTACGAGCAGTACTTC
>NA|NA|TRBJ2-7|TRBV14
CASSVGTFYEQYF
TGTGCCAGCAGCGTGGGGACATTCTACGAGCAGTACTTC
>NA|NA|TRBJ2-7|TRBV9
CASSVGRGPSYEQYF
TGTGCCAGCAGCGTAGGGAGGGGACCATCCTACGAGCAGTACTTC
>NA|TRBD1|TRBJ1-4|TRBV28
CASSLLYGTGEGEKLFF
TGTGCCAGCAGTTTATTATACGGGACAGGGGAGGGCGAAAAACTGTTTTTT
>NA|NA|TRBJ1-1|TRBV28
CASSSDRKNTEAFF
TGTGCCAGCAGTTCGGACAGAAAGAACACTGAAGCTTTCTTT
>NA|NA|TRBJ2-7|TRBV9
CASSVGAGGDEQYF
TGTGCCAGCAGCGTAGGGGCAGGTGGGGACGAGCAGTACTTC
>NA|NA|TRBJ1-4|TRBV6-5
CASSNQQGSNEKLFF
TGTGCCAGCAGTAACCAACAGGGATCAAATGAAAAACTGTTTTTT